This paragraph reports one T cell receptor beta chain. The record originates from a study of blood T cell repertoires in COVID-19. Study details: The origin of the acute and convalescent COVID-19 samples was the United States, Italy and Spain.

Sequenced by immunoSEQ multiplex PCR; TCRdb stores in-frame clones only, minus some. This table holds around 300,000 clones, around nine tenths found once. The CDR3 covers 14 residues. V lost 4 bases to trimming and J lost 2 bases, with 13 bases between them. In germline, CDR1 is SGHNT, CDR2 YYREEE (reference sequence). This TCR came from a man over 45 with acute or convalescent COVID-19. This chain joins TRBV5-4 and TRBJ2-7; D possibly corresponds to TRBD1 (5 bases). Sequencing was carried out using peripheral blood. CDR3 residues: CASSLDQGAYEQYF. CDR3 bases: TGTGCCAGCAGCCTCGACCAGGGCGCCTACGAGCAGTACTTC.